The present T cell receptor (beta chain) was sequenced within a study of Graves' ophthalmopathy and Graves' hyperthyroidism. V lost 7 bases to trimming and J lost 7 bases; unmatched junction nucleotides: 6. The length of the CDR3 is 13 residues. The sequenced template was RNA, covering the TCR beta CDR3 region. HTBI primers were employed in first-round RT-PCR, then a second-round multiplex PCR followed. TCRdb re-derived calls from the multiplex PCR reads in MiXCR, one entry per CDR3 protein. Of more than 300,000 distinct CDR3 sequences detected, roughly 15% appear once; the ten largest clones hold approximately 7%. This clonotype was seen repeatedly, ten times or more. Establishment of the diagnosis relied upon clinical symptoms, serum thyroxine, TRAb, thyroid ultrasound and orbital computed tomography.

This clonotype was sampled from a young woman with stable Graves' hyperthyroidism. The V call is TRBV12-3 or TRBV12-4, the J call TRBJ1-2; 10 bases map to TRBD1. The sequencing input was peripheral blood. Here the CDR3 reads CASIPGQGSGYTF. The CDR3 DNA reads as TGTGCCAGCATTCCGGGACAGGGGAGTGGCTACACCTTC.